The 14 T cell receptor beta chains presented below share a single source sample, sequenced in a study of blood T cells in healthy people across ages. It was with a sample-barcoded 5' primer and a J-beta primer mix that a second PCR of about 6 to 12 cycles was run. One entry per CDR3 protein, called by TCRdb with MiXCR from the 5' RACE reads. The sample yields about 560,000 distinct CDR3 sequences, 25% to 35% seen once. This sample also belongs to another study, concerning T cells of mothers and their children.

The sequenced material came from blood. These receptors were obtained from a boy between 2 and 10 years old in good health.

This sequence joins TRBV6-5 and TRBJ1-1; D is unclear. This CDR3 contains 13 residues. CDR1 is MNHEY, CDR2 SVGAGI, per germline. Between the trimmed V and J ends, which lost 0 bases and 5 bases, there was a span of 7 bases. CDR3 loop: CASSYSPGTEAFF. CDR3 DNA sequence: TGTGCCAGCAGTTACTCGCCTGGGACTGAAGCTTTCTTT.

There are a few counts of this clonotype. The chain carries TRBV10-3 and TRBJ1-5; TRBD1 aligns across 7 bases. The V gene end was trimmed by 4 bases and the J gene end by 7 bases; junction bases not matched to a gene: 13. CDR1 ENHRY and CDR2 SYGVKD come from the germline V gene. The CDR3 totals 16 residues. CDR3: CAISARDRALGQPQHF. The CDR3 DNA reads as TGTGCCATCAGTGCCCGCGACAGGGCGTTAGGCCAGCCCCAGCATTTT.

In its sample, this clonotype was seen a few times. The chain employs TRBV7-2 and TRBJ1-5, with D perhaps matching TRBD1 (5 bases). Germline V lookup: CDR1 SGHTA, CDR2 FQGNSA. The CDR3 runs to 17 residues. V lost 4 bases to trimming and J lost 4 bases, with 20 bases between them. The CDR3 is CASSSGPRGFTNQPQHF. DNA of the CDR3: TGTGCCAGCAGCTCAGGGCCTCGGGGCTTCACAAATCAGCCCCAGCATTTT.

CDR3 sequence: CASSPQSQGYNEQFF. In nucleotides, the CDR3 is TGCGCCAGCAGCCCCCAGAGCCAGGGCTACAATGAGCAGTTCTTC. The chain recombines TRBV10-1 with TRBJ2-1; possible D gene TRBD1, 5 bases. The germline V gene has CDR1 WNHNN and CDR2 SYGVQD (reference sequence). V was cut by 6 bases and J by 3 bases, with 15 bases left in between. The CDR3 consists of 15 residues.

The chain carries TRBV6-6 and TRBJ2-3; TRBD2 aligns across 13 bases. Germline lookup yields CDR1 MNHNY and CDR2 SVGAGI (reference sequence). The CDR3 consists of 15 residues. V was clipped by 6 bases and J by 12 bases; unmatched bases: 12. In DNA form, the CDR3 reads TGTGCCAGCAGGCCAGGACTAGCGGGAGCCCGCTCCCAGTATTTT. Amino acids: CASRPGLAGARSQYF.

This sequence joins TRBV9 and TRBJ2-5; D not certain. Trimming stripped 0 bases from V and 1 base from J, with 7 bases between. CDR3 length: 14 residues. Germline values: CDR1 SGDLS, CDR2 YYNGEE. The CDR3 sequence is CASSVAVGQETQYF. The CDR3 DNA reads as TGTGCCAGCAGCGTAGCTGTGGGCCAAGAGACCCAGTACTTC.

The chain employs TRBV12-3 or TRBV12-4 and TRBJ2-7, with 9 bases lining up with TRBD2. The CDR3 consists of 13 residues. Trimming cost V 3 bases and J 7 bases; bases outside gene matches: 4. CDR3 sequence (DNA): TGTGCCAGCAGTTTTGTAGCGGGGGATGAGCAGTACTTC. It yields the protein CASSFVAGDEQYF.

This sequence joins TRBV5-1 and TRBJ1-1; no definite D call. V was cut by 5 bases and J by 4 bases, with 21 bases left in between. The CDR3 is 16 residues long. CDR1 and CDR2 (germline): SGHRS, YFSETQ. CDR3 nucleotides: TGCGCCAGCAGACGTTCAGAGGAGGGATTCGGCACTGAAGCTTTCTTT. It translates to CASRRSEEGFGTEAFF.

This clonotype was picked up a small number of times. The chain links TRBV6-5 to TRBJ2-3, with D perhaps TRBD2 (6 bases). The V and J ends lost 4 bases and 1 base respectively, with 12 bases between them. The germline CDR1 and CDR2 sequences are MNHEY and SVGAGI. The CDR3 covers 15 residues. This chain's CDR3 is CASSWDFAGTDTQYF. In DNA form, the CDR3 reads TGTGCCAGCAGTTGGGACTTTGCCGGCACAGATACGCAGTATTTT.

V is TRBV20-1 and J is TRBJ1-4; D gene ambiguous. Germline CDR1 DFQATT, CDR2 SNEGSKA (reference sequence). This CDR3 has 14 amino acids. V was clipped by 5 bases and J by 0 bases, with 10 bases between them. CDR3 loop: CSAVEGTTNEKLFF. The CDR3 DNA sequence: TGCAGTGCTGTTGAAGGGACAACTAATGAAAAACTGTTTTTT.

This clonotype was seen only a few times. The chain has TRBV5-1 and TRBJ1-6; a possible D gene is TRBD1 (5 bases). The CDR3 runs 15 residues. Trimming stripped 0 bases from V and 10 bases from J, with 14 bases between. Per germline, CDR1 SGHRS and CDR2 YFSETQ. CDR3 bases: TGCGCCAGCAGCTTGGAGGGGCCCCAAGGGTCACCCCTCCACTTT. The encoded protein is CASSLEGPQGSPLHF. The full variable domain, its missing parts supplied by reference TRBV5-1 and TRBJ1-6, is KAGVTQTPRYLIKTRGQQVTLSCSPISGHRSVSWYQQTPGQGLQFLFEYFSETQRNKGNFPGRFSGRQFSNSRSEMNVSTLELGDSALYLCASSLEGPQGSPLHFGNGTRLTVT.

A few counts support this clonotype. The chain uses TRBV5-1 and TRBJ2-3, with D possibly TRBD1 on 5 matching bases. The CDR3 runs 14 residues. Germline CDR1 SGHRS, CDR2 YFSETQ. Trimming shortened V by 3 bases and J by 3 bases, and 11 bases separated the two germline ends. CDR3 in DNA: TGCGCCAGCAGCTCAGGGCGGCTTACAGATACGCAGTATTTT. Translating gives CASSSGRLTDTQYF.

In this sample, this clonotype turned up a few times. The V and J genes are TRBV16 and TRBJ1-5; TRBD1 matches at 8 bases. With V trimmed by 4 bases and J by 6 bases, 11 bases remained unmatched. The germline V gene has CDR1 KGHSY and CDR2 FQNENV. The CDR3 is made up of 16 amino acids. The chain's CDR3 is CASSLLDGQGGQPQHF. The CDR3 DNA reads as TGTGCCAGCAGCCTCCTCGACGGACAGGGAGGTCAGCCCCAGCATTTT.

The CDR3 region is CASSSGQAKLFF. The DNA for the CDR3 is TGTGCCAGCAGTTCCGGACAGGCCAAACTGTTTTTT. V usage is TRBV27 and J usage is TRBJ1-4, with 7 bases lining up with TRBD1. V dropped 4 bases and J dropped 11; count of bases not matched to a gene: 4. Germline CDR1 is MNHEY and CDR2 is SMNVEV (reference sequence). This CDR3 has 12 residues.